Listed below are T cell receptor beta chains from one sample, sequenced in a study of identifying expanded T cells in peripheral blood. Repertoires were generated with immunoSEQ multiplex PCR, while TCRdb's copy carries only in-frame clones and drops some. The sample contains about 86,000 clones, about 85% of which appear only once. Sequencing was carried out using blood. The receptors were sampled from a person aged 18 to 75 in good health. The CDR3 runs from the conserved cysteine through the conserved F or W. Fields, in order: D gene, clone size, V gene, J gene, CDR3 protein, CDR3 DNA. D genes are given only for firm matches. Clone size is not always given. Where it is, it says once, few, many or a class for expanded clones.

>-|-|TRBV7-2|TRBJ1-3
CASRRIFLSGNTIYF
TGTGCCAGCAGGCGGATATTCCTCTCTGGAAACACCATATATTTT
>TRBD1|-|TRBV11-2|TRBJ1-2
CASSLVPWDRPYGYTF
TGTGCCAGCAGCTTAGTTCCCTGGGACAGGCCCTATGGCTACACCTTC
>-|-|TRBV7-8|TRBJ1-3
CASSLDWVSSSSGNTIYF
TGTGCCAGCAGCTTAGATTGGGTCAGCTCTTCCTCTGGAAACACCATATATTTT
>-|-|TRBV19|TRBJ2-1
CASDSAGNEQFF
TGTGCCTCAGACTCTGCTGGCAATGAGCAGTTCTTC
>TRBD2|-|TRBV2|TRBJ2-5
CASRTGLAEETQYF
TGTGCCAGCAGGACGGGACTAGCGGAAGAGACCCAGTACTTC
>-|-|TRBV5-5|TRBJ1-1
CASSLLSLNTEAFF
TGTGCCAGCAGCTTGCTCTCTTTGAACACTGAAGCTTTCTTT
>-|-|TRBV27|TRBJ2-5
CASSLLGQGETQYF
TGTGCCAGCAGTTTATTAGGGCAGGGAGAGACCCAGTACTTC
>TRBD1|-|TRBV28|TRBJ1-2
CASKGGDRGRDGYTF
TGTGCCAGCAAGGGTGGGGACAGGGGGCGTGATGGCTACACCTTC
>TRBD1|-|TRBV6-5|TRBJ2-3
CASSQGAGTDTQYF
TGTGCCAGCAGTCAGGGGGCGGGCACAGATACGCAGTATTTT
>-|-|TRBV4-3|TRBJ1-1
CASSQDSVSEAFF
TGCGCCAGCAGCCAAGATTCGGTTTCTGAAGCTTTCTTT
>-|-|TRBV7-2|TRBJ1-1
CASSYMDGRHEAFF
TGTGCCAGCAGCTACATGGACGGCCGACATGAAGCTTTCTTT
>-|-|TRBV11-3|TRBJ1-2
CASSLGNSYGYTF
TGTGCCAGCAGCTTAGGAAATAGCTATGGCTACACCTTC
>-|-|TRBV5-8|TRBJ1-3
CASSFGQLSGNTIYF
TGTGCCAGCAGTTTCGGACAGCTCTCTGGAAACACCATATATTTT
>-|-|TRBV6-1|TRBJ1-2
CASSDRRGANYGYTF
TGTGCCAGCAGTGATAGAAGGGGAGCTAACTATGGCTACACCTTC
>-|few|TRBV6-1|TRBJ2-5
CASRGGALDRETQYF
TGTGCCAGCAGAGGGGGGGCCCTGGACCGGGAGACCCAGTACTTC
>-|-|TRBV9|TRBJ2-3
CASSVSPTDTQYF
TGTGCCAGCAGCGTAAGCCCGACGGATACGCAGTATTTT
>-|-|TRBV27|TRBJ1-5
CASSSLGQPQHF
TGTGCCAGCAGTTCCCTGGGGCAGCCCCAGCATTTT
>-|-|TRBV11-2|TRBJ1-3
CASSNRRVSGNTIYF
TGTGCCAGCAGCAATCGGCGTGTTTCTGGAAACACCATATATTTT
>TRBD1|-|TRBV6-5|TRBJ1-1
CASSYPGQLNTEAFF
TGTGCCAGCAGTTACCCGGGACAGCTGAACACTGAAGCTTTCTTT
>-|-|TRBV4-1|TRBJ1-2
CASSQANYGYTF
TGCGCCAGCAGCCAAGCTAACTATGGCTACACCTTC
>-|-|TRBV12-5|TRBJ2-2
CASGGNRTGELFF
TGTGCTAGTGGCGGGAATAGAACCGGGGAGCTGTTTTTT
>TRBD1|-|TRBV7-9|TRBJ1-2
CASSTTGAYGYTF
TGTGCCAGCAGCACCACAGGGGCCTATGGCTACACCTTC
>TRBD1|few|TRBV10-3|TRBJ1-1
CATRDRGLNTEAFF
TGTGCCACCCGGGACAGGGGGTTGAACACTGAAGCTTTCTTT
>TRBD1|-|TRBV19|TRBJ1-1
CASSMGNYRGENTEAFF
TGTGCCAGTAGTATGGGCAACTACAGGGGGGAGAACACTGAAGCTTTCTTT
>-|-|TRBV7-3|TRBJ2-3
CASSPPGQGMQYF
TGTGCCAGCAGCCCCCCGGGCCAGGGGATGCAGTATTTT
>-|-|TRBV15|TRBJ1-5
CATQRTVAGNQPQHF
TGTGCCACCCAGCGGACAGTTGCCGGCAATCAGCCCCAGCATTTT
>-|-|TRBV6-6|TRBJ2-3
CASSNGDLLLPYTQYF
TGTGCCAGCAGCAATGGTGATCTCCTCCTCCCTTATACGCAGTATTTT
>-|-|TRBV14|TRBJ2-3
CASSQEFSPRDTQYF
TGTGCCAGCAGCCAAGAATTTAGTCCGAGGGATACGCAGTATTTT
>TRBD2|-|TRBV7-9|TRBJ2-5
CASGKETQYF
TGTGCAAGCGGGAAAGAGACCCAGTACTTC
>-|-|TRBV7-2|TRBJ2-7
CASSFSLGDYEQYF
TGTGCCAGCAGCTTCTCTCTGGGGGACTACGAGCAGTACTTC
>-|-|TRBV7-9|TRBJ1-1
CASSRTGPLPGINTEAFF
TGTGCCAGCAGCCGTACCGGGCCTCTACCCGGGATTAACACTGAAGCTTTCTTT
>-|many|TRBV19|TRBJ2-6
CASGLSYSGANVLTF
TGTGCCAGTGGTTTAAGCTACTCTGGGGCCAACGTCCTGACTTTC
>-|-|TRBV30|TRBJ2-7
CAWSVPEGSGRYEQYF
TGTGCCTGGAGTGTCCCCGAGGGCAGCGGGCGCTACGAGCAGTACTTC
>-|-|TRBV7-2|TRBJ2-1
CASSLEAARYNEQFF
TGTGCCAGCAGCTTAGAGGCGGCCCGCTACAATGAGCAGTTCTTC
>TRBD1|-|TRBV10-3|TRBJ2-5
CAISPDRGTETQYF
TGTGCCATCAGTCCAGACAGGGGGACGGAGACCCAGTACTTC
>-|few|TRBV10-1|TRBJ2-7
CASSEIGGYEQYF
TGCGCCAGCAGTGAGATAGGGGGCTACGAGCAGTACTTC
>-|-|TRBV4-3|TRBJ1-6
CASSQEGGGHWENNSPLHF
TGCGCCAGCAGCCAAGAAGGGGGGGGACACTGGGAAAATAATTCACCCCTCCACTTT
>-|-|TRBV4-1|TRBJ2-7
CASSQDPAGQSYEQYF
TGCGCCAGCAGCCAAGATCCAGCTGGGCAGTCCTACGAGCAGTACTTC
>-|-|TRBV7-8|TRBJ2-3
CASSRLSVGRTDTQYF
TGTGCCAGCAGCCGACTATCGGTAGGACGCACAGATACGCAGTATTTT
>-|-|TRBV2|TRBJ2-3
CASSGGRTDTQYF
TGTGCCAGCAGTGGGGGTCGCACAGATACGCAGTATTTT
>-|-|TRBV11-3|TRBJ2-3
CASSTTHSGGPTQYF
TGTGCCAGCAGCACAACCCATTCCGGGGGGCCTACGCAGTATTTT
>-|-|TRBV2|TRBJ2-3
CASSVVWKADTQYF
TGTGCCAGCAGTGTGGTGTGGAAAGCAGATACGCAGTATTTT
>TRBD1|-|TRBV11-2|TRBJ2-3
CASSKGTGPYTDTQYF
TGTGCCAGCAGCAAGGGGACAGGCCCCTACACAGATACGCAGTATTTT
>TRBD1|once|TRBV7-6|TRBJ1-5
CAGGQGQPQHF
TGTGCCGGCGGACAGGGACAGCCCCAGCATTTT
>TRBD2|once|TRBV29-1|TRBJ2-3
CSVATGGPGNTQYF
TGCAGCGTTGCTACGGGGGGGCCGGGCAATACGCAGTATTTT
>TRBD2|-|TRBV6-1|TRBJ2-3
CASTGTSGTDTQYF
TGTGCCAGCACTGGGACTAGCGGCACAGATACGCAGTATTTT
>-|-|TRBV18|TRBJ2-5
CASSPKFGYQETQYF
TGTGCCAGCTCACCAAAATTTGGGTACCAAGAGACCCAGTACTTC
>-|-|TRBV11-3|TRBJ2-7
CASGLTYEQYF
TGTGCCAGCGGGCTGACCTACGAGCAGTACTTC
>-|-|TRBV18|TRBJ1-1
CASSPLRARGDTEAFF
TGTGCCAGCTCACCCTTAAGGGCGCGGGGGGACACTGAAGCTTTCTTT
>TRBD1|-|TRBV5-1|TRBJ1-3
CASSLDRSFSGNTIYF
TGCGCCAGCAGTTTGGACAGGAGCTTCTCTGGAAACACCATATATTTT